The entry below gives a single T cell receptor beta chain sequence along with its context. This receptor's antigen is unknown. No base-level quality is on record; no much larger clone is a single base apart. The time point label here, explained by the study, means: after dendritic cell vaccination, including at tumor progression/relapse. To be selected, patients needed enough residual fresh-frozen tumor tissue and more than two years of available survival data. None of the glioblastoma patients carried an isocitrate dehydrogenase mutation, although molecular status otherwise varied. PBMC were collected before vaccination, two weeks after the third vaccination, and at tumor progression if tumor progression occurred. The Qiagen DNeasy Blood extraction Kit was used for extraction of genomic DNA. The immunoSEQ assay amplified TCRB CDR3 regions from approximately 1.8 micrograms of genomic DNA, or from all available DNA when less than that amount was available. The multiplex PCR relied on 60 forward primers for TCR V beta segments and 13 reverse primers for J beta segments. To estimate the number of reads per starting template, synthetic control templates were added to each sample at limiting dilution. Sequencing produced 87 bp reads on the Illumina HiSeq System. The paper's processing steps were these. PCR and sequencing errors were removed by merging closely related sequences with a nearest neighbor algorithm. TCR overlap was defined as the percentage of unique tumor TCR beta sequences that were also present in the same patient's peripheral blood. In TCRdb, the immuneACCESS table is reduced to in-frame sequences with V and J assigned. These tables do not hold every clone; where another copy was compared, an unresolved V gene accounts for under half, and the others remain unexplained. V, J and clone size were drawn from that table, and D and trimming were deduced from the DNA. This sample is represented by 90,000 to 95,000 clones; approximately 78% of them were singletons. Clones ranked in the top ten supply approximately 2% of the sample.

From the germline V gene, CDR1 is SGDLS and CDR2 is YYNGEE. V is pared back by 0 bases and J by 7 bases, with 13 bases lying between the germline termini. From the cysteine up to the phenylalanine, the CDR3 has a length of 15 residues. Only CDR3 DNA is held: 45 bases, read in frame from base 1. This specimen belongs to a study of glioma-infiltrating T cells after dendritic cell vaccination (dated by TCRdb to 2015 to 2016). For the wider study: The cohort comprised 15 glioblastoma patients from Phase I and II dendritic cell vaccination trials, 9 newly diagnosed and 6 with recurrent disease. Between 2003 and 2012, patients were given autologous tumor lysate-pulsed dendritic cell vaccination. Survival after dendritic cell vaccination was correlated with TCR sequencing metrics, including TIL content and tumor-blood repertoire overlap. In glioblastoma patients vaccinated with dendritic cells, deep sequencing of TCR beta CDR3 regions served to measure tumor-infiltrating lymphocyte content and to compare repertoires between tumor and blood. The vaccine was prepared from monocyte-derived dendritic cells that were cultured for 6 to 7 days with IL-4 and GM-CSF and then pulsed overnight with autologous tumor lysate. Each patient got three intradermal injections of the dendritic cell vaccine, spaced at biweekly intervals, in the arm below the axilla.

The research as a whole found: TCR clonality showed no direct relationship with survival, which suggests that a diverse polyclonal response may be important. After dendritic cell vaccination, a higher estimated pretreatment TIL content predicted longer time to progression and overall survival. The three-group TCR overlap response model was characterized as speculative, and prospective validation of the model was stated to be required. The cohort was small and heterogeneous, with few patients having full blood and tumor sets and even fewer initial-recurrent tumor pairs.

The chain couples TRBV9 to TRBJ1-4, and TRBD1 may be the D gene, going by 5 matching bases. The sequenced sample was blood, obtained after dendritic cell vaccination. This receptor was obtained from a human donor with glioblastoma. The DNA reads TGTGCCAGCAGCGTAGGAGGAGGGGCCTCTGAAAAACTGTTTTTT. It codes for CASSVGGGASEKLFF.